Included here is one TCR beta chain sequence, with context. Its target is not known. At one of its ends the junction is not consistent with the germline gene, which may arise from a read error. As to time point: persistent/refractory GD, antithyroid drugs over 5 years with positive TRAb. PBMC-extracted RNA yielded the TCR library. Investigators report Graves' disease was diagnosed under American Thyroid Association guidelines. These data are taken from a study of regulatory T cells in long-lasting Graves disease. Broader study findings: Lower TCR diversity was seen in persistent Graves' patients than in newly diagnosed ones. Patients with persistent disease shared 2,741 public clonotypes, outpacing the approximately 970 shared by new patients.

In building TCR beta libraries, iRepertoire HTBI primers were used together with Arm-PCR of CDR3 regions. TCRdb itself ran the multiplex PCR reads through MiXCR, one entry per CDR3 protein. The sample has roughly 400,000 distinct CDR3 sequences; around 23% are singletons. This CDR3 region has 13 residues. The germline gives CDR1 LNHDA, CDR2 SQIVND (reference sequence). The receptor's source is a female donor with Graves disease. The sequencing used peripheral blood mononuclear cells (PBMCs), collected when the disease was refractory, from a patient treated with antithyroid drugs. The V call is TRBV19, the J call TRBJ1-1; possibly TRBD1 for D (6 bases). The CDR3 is CASSIESGADAFF. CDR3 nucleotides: TGTGCCAGTAGTATCGAGTCAGGGGCTGACGCTTTCTTT.